This section outlines one TCR beta chain sequence together with its context. The antigen is not known. This sample's RNA came from whole unsorted tissue. This non-tumor lung sample came from over 3 cm beyond the tumor edge. The data were taken from a study of tumor and adjacent non-tumor tissue in lung cancer. Points from the study as a whole: Tumor tissue had significantly higher TCR diversity than normal lung. Tumor TCR diversity, when higher, was linked to shorter survival.

TCRbeta libraries were built with three rounds of nested PCR, modified from ARM-PCR. One entry per CDR3 protein results from TCRdb running MiXCR on the multiplex PCR reads. The profile shows 40,000 to 45,000 distinct CDR3 sequences, roughly 60% of them singletons. The clonotype comes from a woman in her forties with non-small cell lung cancer. Sequencing used distant non-tumor lung tissue.

The CDR3 nucleotides read TGTGCCAGCAGCCTTTCTGGCCCGTACGAGCAGTACTTC. Its protein is CASSLSGPYEQYF. This chain uses TRBV5-6 with TRBJ2-7; D gene ambiguous. This CDR3 contains 13 residues. The V gene lost 4 bases and the J gene lost 4 bases, with 12 bases spanning the gap. Germline V lookup: CDR1 SGHDT, CDR2 YYEEEE.